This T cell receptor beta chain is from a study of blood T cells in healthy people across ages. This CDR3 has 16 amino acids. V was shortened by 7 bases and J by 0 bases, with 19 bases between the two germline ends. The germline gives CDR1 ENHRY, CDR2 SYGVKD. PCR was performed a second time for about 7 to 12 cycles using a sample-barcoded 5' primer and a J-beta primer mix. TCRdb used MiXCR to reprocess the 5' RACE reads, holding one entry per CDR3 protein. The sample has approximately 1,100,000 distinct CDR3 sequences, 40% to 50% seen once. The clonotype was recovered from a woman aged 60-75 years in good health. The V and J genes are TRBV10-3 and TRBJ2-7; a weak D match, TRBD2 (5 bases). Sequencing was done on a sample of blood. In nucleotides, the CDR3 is TGTGCCATCACTGTGTTCAGAAGCGGTAGCTCCTACGAGCAGTACTTC. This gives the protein CAITVFRSGSSYEQYF.